The 22 T cell receptor beta chains in this list originate from one sample, sequenced in a study of CD8 T cells in Susac syndrome. RNA, at about 0.5 to 1 ug, was reverse transcribed with random hexamers. TCRdb fed the immunoSEQ multiplex PCR reads into MiXCR, producing one record per CDR3 protein. The sample includes some 110,000 distinct CDR3 sequences, about 94% of them seen just once. Sequencing used CD8+ T cells from PBMCs. The receptors come from a human donor with Susac syndrome.

The chain couples TRBV6-5 to TRBJ1-4; D unresolved. Trimming removed 6 bases from V and 0 bases from J, with 8 bases in between. The CDR3 extends over 14 amino acids. Germline V gives CDR1 MNHEY, CDR2 SVGAGI. CDR3 sequence: CASRAVATNEKLFF. DNA for the CDR3: TGTGCCAGCAGGGCCGTTGCAACTAATGAAAAACTGTTTTTT.

This chain connects TRBV7-8 to TRBJ1-2; D gene uncertain. Germline lookup yields CDR1 SGHVS and CDR2 FQNEAQ. The CDR3 has 15 residues. Trimming pared 1 base from V and 8 bases from J, leaving 17 bases between. CDR3 sequence reads: CASSLELRNLMGYTF. The CDR3 DNA reads as TGTGCCAGCAGCTTAGAGTTGCGGAATTTGATGGGCTACACCTTC.

The rearrangement links TRBV14 to TRBJ1-6; D remains ambiguous. Per the germline V gene, CDR1 is SGHDN and CDR2 is FVKESK. The CDR3 totals 15 residues. V dropped 3 bases and J dropped 0 bases, with 6 bases sitting between them. The CDR3 loop is CASSQSDSYNSPLHF. Written as DNA, the CDR3 is TGTGCCAGCAGCCAGTCGGACTCCTATAATTCACCCCTCCACTTT.

The gene calls are TRBV5-1 and TRBJ1-5; D possibly corresponds to TRBD1 (6 bases). There are 15 residues in the CDR3. The V gene lost 0 bases and the J gene lost 4 bases, with 11 bases spanning the gap. Germline V CDR1 and CDR2: SGHRS, YFSETQ. CDR3 nucleotides: TGCGCCAGCAGCTTGGAAGGGGGGGGGAATCAGCCCCAGCATTTT. This encodes CASSLEGGGNQPQHF. The variable domain in full, completed from reference TRBV5-1 and TRBJ1-5, reads KAGVTQTPRYLIKTRGQQVTLSCSPISGHRSVSWYQQTPGQGLQFLFEYFSETQRNKGNFPGRFSGRQFSNSRSEMNVSTLELGDSALYLCASSLEGGGNQPQHFGDGTRLSIL.

The chain carries TRBV11-2 and TRBJ2-2, with a possible D match to TRBD2 (6 bases). CDR1 SGHAT and CDR2 FQNNGV come from the germline V gene. The CDR3 is 14 amino acids. Trimming pared 4 bases from V and 7 bases from J, leaving 13 bases between. The CDR3 loop is CASSSTPAGGELFF. DNA of the CDR3: TGTGCCAGCAGCTCGACACCAGCGGGCGGGGAGCTGTTTTTT.

The chain employs TRBV30 and TRBJ1-5, with 10 bases matching TRBD1. The CDR3 consists of 16 residues. The germline gives CDR1 GTSNPN, CDR2 SVGIG (reference sequence). The J segment lost 0 bases and the V segment lost 2 bases, leaving 4 bases of the junction unmatched. CDR3 DNA sequence: TGTGCCTGGAGTCCAGACAGGGGGCTTAGCAATCAGCCCCAGCATTTT. It specifies CAWSPDRGLSNQPQHF.

The chain is built from TRBV4-3 and TRBJ1-4, with a weak D call TRBD1 (5 bases). The V and J ends lost 0 bases and 8 bases respectively, with 13 bases between them. CDR1 is LGHNA, CDR2 YSLEER, per germline. CDR3 length equals 15 residues. CDR3 protein: CASSQESGRVEKLFF. CDR3 DNA sequence: TGCGCCAGCAGCCAAGAGTCAGGGCGCGTGGAAAAACTGTTTTTT.

This chain connects TRBV7-2 to TRBJ2-1, with no clear D. This CDR3 region has 12 residues. V lost 1 base and J 7 bases, leaving 5 bases between the germline ends. Germline V gene lookup returns CDR1 SGHTA and CDR2 FQGNSA. The DNA for the CDR3 is TGTGCCAGCAGCTTAGAAAGGAATGAGCAGTTCTTC. It is translated as CASSLERNEQFF.

The genes are TRBV7-2 and TRBJ2-7; 10 bases map to TRBD2. Germline CDR1 reads SGHTA; CDR2 reads FQGNSA. This CDR3 is 16 amino acids long. Trimming removed 5 bases from V and 2 bases from J; junction bases left unmatched: 9. The CDR3 nucleotides are TGTGCCAGCAGCGTAAGACTAGCGGGCAACACCTACGAGCAGTACTTC. This codes for CASSVRLAGNTYEQYF.

V and J are TRBV9 and TRBJ2-3, with D possibly TRBD1 on 6 matching bases. The CDR3 is 13 residues long. Deletions cut 5 bases from V and 13 bases from J, with 20 bases between. Germline V CDR1 and CDR2: SGDLS, YYNGEE. The DNA of the CDR3 is TGTGCCAGCAGTGGCCCAGGGGCGCAAAATAAGTATTTT. It translates to CASSGPGAQNKYF.

This chain connects TRBV6-5 to TRBJ2-4; 7 nucleotides agree with TRBD1. This CDR3 spans 15 amino acids. V was pared by 6 bases and J by 0 bases, with 5 bases of the junction left unmatched. The germline gives CDR1 MNHEY, CDR2 SVGAGI. The CDR3 is CASSPRTGAKNIQYF. The CDR3 bases are TGTGCCAGCAGCCCAAGGACAGGAGCCAAAAACATTCAGTACTTC.

The V gene is TRBV20-1, the J gene TRBJ1-5; D remains unclear. Germline CDR1 DFQATT, CDR2 SNEGSKA (reference sequence). This CDR3 contains 14 residues. V lost 3 bases to trimming and J lost 0 bases, with 9 bases between them. The CDR3 loop is CSARHEDSNQPQHF. The CDR3 DNA is TGCAGTGCTAGGCACGAAGATAGCAATCAGCCCCAGCATTTT.

The rearrangement uses TRBV4-3 and TRBJ2-7, with 12 positions matching TRBD2. The CDR3 contains 17 residues. V shed 0 bases, J shed 2 bases, and the junction held 5 bases outside the gene matches. Germline assignment: CDR1 LGHNA and CDR2 YSLEER. The CDR3 sequence is CASSQDPSGGETYEQYF. The CDR3 DNA follows: TGCGCCAGCAGCCAAGACCCTAGCGGGGGGGAAACCTACGAGCAGTACTTC.

The chain is built from TRBV7-9 and TRBJ2-7, with 7 nucleotides matching TRBD1. The V segment lost 4 bases and the J segment 4 bases; nucleotides outside the gene matches: 7. Germline CDR1 and CDR2: SEHNR and FQNEAQ (reference sequence). This CDR3 spans 14 amino acids. CDR3 protein: CASSSYRDRYEQYF. CDR3 bases: TGTGCCAGCAGCTCCTACCGGGACAGATACGAGCAGTACTTC.

The chain combines TRBV12-3 or TRBV12-4 with TRBJ1-6; D gene ambiguous. Trimming cost V 3 bases and J 10 bases, with 13 bases left between them. The CDR3 runs 14 residues. Written as DNA, the CDR3 is TGTGCCAGCAGTTTGCGGGAGAGGCAATCACCCCTCCACTTT. Its translation is CASSLRERQSPLHF.

The V call is TRBV29-1, the J call TRBJ2-7; TRBD1 agrees at 8 bases. The V gene end was trimmed by 0 bases and the J gene end by 0 bases; junction bases not matched to a gene: 10. The V gene's germline CDR1 is SQVTM and CDR2 ANQGSEA. The CDR3 spans 17 residues. CDR3: CSVEDQGAGLSSYEQYF. The CDR3 coding sequence is TGCAGCGTTGAAGACCAGGGGGCGGGGTTAAGCTCCTACGAGCAGTACTTC.

The chain has TRBV29-1 and TRBJ2-3; D unclear. Trimming removed 3 bases from V and 7 bases from J, with 20 bases in between. The CDR3 consists of 15 residues. Germline lookup yields CDR1 SQVTM and CDR2 ANQGSEA. CDR3 bases: TGCAGCGTTGAGGGGTTTAATCTACCACAACATACGCAGTATTTT. Protein: CSVEGFNLPQHTQYF.

This clonotype was seen a few times. This sequence joins TRBV9 and TRBJ2-3; unclear D gene. The CDR3 totals 12 residues. Germline V gene lookup returns CDR1 SGDLS and CDR2 YYNGEE. Trimming stripped 0 bases from V and 6 bases from J, with 5 bases between. The CDR3 region has the DNA TGTGCCAGCAGCGTAGAGTCCGATACGCAGTATTTT. This encodes CASSVESDTQYF.

V gene TRBV4-1 combines with J gene TRBJ1-1; the D is unclear. V was clipped by 0 bases and J by 0 bases, with 8 bases between them. Germline V lookup: CDR1 MGHRA, CDR2 YSYEKL. The CDR3 is made up of 15 amino acids. CDR3 protein: CASSQEESMNTEAFF. The DNA of the CDR3 is TGCGCCAGCAGCCAAGAAGAGTCCATGAACACTGAAGCTTTCTTT.

The V gene is TRBV9, the J gene TRBJ2-7; either TRBD1 or TRBD2 may supply D (5 bases each). Trimming stripped 0 bases from V and 6 bases from J, with 10 bases between. The CDR3 consists of 13 residues. The germline gives CDR1 SGDLS, CDR2 YYNGEE. The CDR3, as DNA: TGTGCCAGCAGCGTAGAGGGGACCCGCGAGCAGTACTTC. Translation: CASSVEGTREQYF.

The chain employs TRBV4-3 and TRBJ1-4; D not resolved. V lost 0 bases to trimming and J lost 8 bases, with 13 bases between them. The CDR3 has 15 residues. Germline-derived CDR1 and CDR2 are LGHNA and YSLEER. The CDR3 spells CASSQDLGVREKLFF. The CDR3, as DNA: TGCGCCAGCAGCCAAGATCTTGGGGTCCGGGAAAAACTGTTTTTT.

V is TRBV4-1 and J is TRBJ1-2; 9 bases match TRBD1. Germline lookup yields CDR1 MGHRA and CDR2 YSYEKL. Germline trimming cut 2 bases from V and 6 bases from J; bases unmatched to any gene: 7. The CDR3 is 15 amino acids. The CDR3 is CASSQSGQGVHGYTF. CDR3 bases: TGCGCCAGCAGCCAATCGGGACAGGGAGTGCATGGCTACACCTTC.